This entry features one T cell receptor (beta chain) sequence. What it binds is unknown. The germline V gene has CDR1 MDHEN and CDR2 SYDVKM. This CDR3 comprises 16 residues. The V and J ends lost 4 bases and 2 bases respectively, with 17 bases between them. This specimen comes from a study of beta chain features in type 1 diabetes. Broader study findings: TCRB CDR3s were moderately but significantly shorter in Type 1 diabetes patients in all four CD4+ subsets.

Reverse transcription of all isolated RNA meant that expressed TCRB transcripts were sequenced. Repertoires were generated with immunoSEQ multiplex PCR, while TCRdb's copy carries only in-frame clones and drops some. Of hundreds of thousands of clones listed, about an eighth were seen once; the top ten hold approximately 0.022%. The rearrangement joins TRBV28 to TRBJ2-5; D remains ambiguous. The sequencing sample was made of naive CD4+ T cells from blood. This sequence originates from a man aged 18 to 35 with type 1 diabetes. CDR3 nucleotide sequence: TGTGCCAGCAGTTCCACCCCCGGGTTTGGGCAAGAGACCCAGTACTTC. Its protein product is CASSSTPGFGQETQYF.